This record concerns one T cell receptor beta chain sequence. The antigen is unknown. Unique molecular identifiers were present on the cDNA, which also gained a universal primer site by template switching. TCRdb re-derived calls from the 5' RACE reads in MiXCR, one entry per CDR3 protein. This sample has roughly 1,500,000 distinct CDR3 sequences, with roughly a third found just once. This sample is drawn from a study of identical twins. General study results and limits: Monozygotic twin pairs showed more out-of-frame TCR alpha sharing than models estimated. Cord blood beta clonotypes present at high abundance carried fewer insertions; no such pattern appeared in memory repertoires.

V gave up 6 bases and J gave up 4 bases, with 17 bases separating them. This CDR3 contains 15 residues. From germline, CDR1 is MNHEY and CDR2 SVGAGI. Every one of the donors was a healthy Caucasian. The chain carries TRBV6-5 and TRBJ2-3, with D perhaps TRBD1 or TRBD2 (6 bases each). The TCR originated in a newborn girl in good health. The sequencing sample was made of cord blood. CDR3 sequence (DNA): TGTGCCAGCAGGGACGTAGGGGGGAGGCCAGATACGCAGTATTTT. Its protein is CASRDVGGRPDTQYF.